The 12 T cell receptor beta chains below all came from one sample that was sequenced in a study of metastatic and nonmetastatic thyroid tumors. Ahead of thyroid surgery, no patient had received treatment of any kind. With MiXCR, TCRdb called clones anew from the PCR reads. The sample has about 30,000 clones, less than 25% seen once. Sequencing was performed on blood. Source of these receptors: a female donor with papillary thyroid cancer or a benign thyroid nodule (not recorded which). Some clones in this sample may be carry-over from other donors' samples.

This clone is labeled as medium-sized (0.01 to 0.1%). The CDR3 nucleotides are TGTGCCAGCACATTCCGCCGAGAGGGAGGGGCCGCCCCAGAATACGAGCAGTACTTC. Protein sequence: CASTFRREGGAAPEYEQYF. V and J are TRBV6-4 and TRBJ2-7; 7 bases match TRBD2. The J segment lost 4 bases and the V segment lost 7 bases, leaving 25 bases of the junction unmatched. The CDR3 runs 19 residues. CDR1 and CDR2 from the germline V gene are MRHNA and SNTAGT.

This clone was seen ten or more times. The gene calls are TRBV2 and TRBJ2-3, with D possibly being TRBD1 or TRBD2 (5 bases each). The CDR3 totals 15 residues. Germline values: CDR1 SNHLY, CDR2 FYNNEI. V lost 7 bases to trimming and J lost 2 bases, with 16 bases between them. The CDR3 loop reads CASTERAGYTDTQYF. CDR3 coding DNA: TGTGCCAGCACGGAGAGGGCAGGGTACACAGATACGCAGTATTTT.

This clone is categorized as medium-sized. The rearrangement links TRBV24-1 to TRBJ2-7; D gene uncertain. Germline lookup yields CDR1 KGHDR and CDR2 SFDVKD. Trimming pared 0 bases from V and 4 bases from J, leaving 9 bases between. The CDR3 runs 14 residues. The CDR3 DNA is TGTGCCACCAGTGATTTGCCAGGACCGTACGAGCAGTACTTC. Its protein product is CATSDLPGPYEQYF.

This clone was observed a handful of times. The chain employs TRBV6-1 and TRBJ2-3; 7 positions agree with TRBD2. The CDR3 has 14 residues. Germline V gives CDR1 MNHNS, CDR2 SASEGT. V shed 6 bases and J 5 bases; nucleotides not matched to a gene: 8. CDR3 residues: CASRSGRGLDTQYF. CDR3 nucleotide sequence: TGTGCCAGCAGGTCCGGGCGGGGGTTAGATACGCAGTATTTT.

The V call is TRBV7-2, the J call TRBJ2-3; 7 bases are shared with TRBD1. The junction had 7 bases not matched to a gene; V was cut back by 3 bases and J by 1 base. From germline, CDR1 is SGHTA and CDR2 FQGNSA. This CDR3 spans 16 amino acids. CDR3 nucleotides: TGTGCCAGCAGCTTCGCGTTTACAGGGGGCACAGATACGCAGTATTTT. Its translation: CASSFAFTGGTDTQYF.

Notes on this clone: One end of the junction varies from germline; a read error may be responsible. V is TRBV27 and J is TRBJ2-5; tentatively, D is TRBD2 (5 bases). The germline V gene encodes CDR1 MNHEY and CDR2 SMNVEV (reference sequence). CDR3 length equals 13 residues. The CDR3 is CASRLEGKETKYF. As DNA, the CDR3 is TGTGCCAGCAGACTAGAGGGAAAAGAGACCAAGTACTTC.

This clone has at least ten counts. This chain joins TRBV9 and TRBJ2-1; 7 nucleotides line up with TRBD1. V lost 3 bases to trimming and J lost 3 bases; unmatched junction nucleotides: 6. This CDR3 has 15 amino acids. In germline, CDR1 is SGDLS, CDR2 YYNGEE. CDR3 loop: CASSGTGDLYNEQFF. The CDR3 DNA is TGTGCCAGCAGCGGAACAGGGGATCTCTACAATGAGCAGTTCTTC. Together with reference TRBV9 and TRBJ2-1, the CDR3 gives the full variable domain: DSGVTQTPKHLITATGQRVTLRCSPRSGDLSVYWYQQSLDQGLQFLIQYYNGEERAKGNILERFSAQQFPDLHSELNLSSLELGDSALYFCASSGTGDLYNEQFFGPGTRLTVL.

This clone was detected many times. The gene calls are TRBV19 and TRBJ1-2; TRBD1 might be the D (5 bases). The CDR3 runs 11 residues. Trimming left V 5 bases short and J 7 bases short, with 8 bases between. Per the germline V gene, CDR1 is LNHDA and CDR2 is SQIVND (reference sequence). The DNA of the CDR3 is TGTGCCAGTAGTCTCAGGGTTGGCTACACCTTC. Amino acid sequence: CASSLRVGYTF.

This chain joins TRBV3-1 and TRBJ1-5; D unclear. Trimming took 4 bases from V and 7 from J, leaving 14 bases between them. This CDR3 is built from 14 residues. The germline V gene encodes CDR1 LGHDT and CDR2 YNNKEL (reference sequence). The CDR3 protein is CASSLGWGGQPQHF. The CDR3 region has the DNA TGTGCCAGCAGCCTGGGGTGGGGAGGGCAGCCCCAGCATTTT.

As for this clone: One junction end does not reproduce the germline sequence, and a read error may be involved. The chain couples TRBV24-1 to TRBJ1-2, with TRBD1 identical over 10 bases. The germline V gene encodes CDR1 KGHDR and CDR2 SFDVKD. This CDR3 is built from 17 residues. The CDR3 DNA follows: TGTGCAACCAGTGACACTAATCCGGGACAGGGGTCCTATGGCTACACCTTC. This sequence encodes CATSDTNPGQGSYGYTF.

The sample holds a few counts of this clone. One junction end does not reproduce the germline sequence, and a read error may be involved. The V call is TRBV5-1, the J call TRBJ2-2; 7 bases fit TRBD1. The CDR3 contains 15 residues. Germline CDR1 and CDR2: SGHRS and YFSETQ. In DNA form, the CDR3 reads TGCGCCAGCGCCCGTGGCCAGGGGAACACAGGGGAGATGTTTTTT. It encodes CASARGQGNTGEMFF. The full variable domain, its missing parts supplied by reference TRBV5-1 and TRBJ2-2, is KAGVTQTPRYLIKTRGQQVTLSCSPISGHRSVSWYQQTPGQGLQFLFEYFSETQRNKGNFPGRFSGRQFSNSRSEMNVSTLELGDSALYLCASARGQGNTGEMFFGEGSRLTVL.

As concerns this clone: This may stem from a read error, because a much larger clone lies one nucleotide away. This sequence joins TRBV29-1 and TRBJ1-2; TRBD1 matches at 9 bases. The CDR3 spans 13 residues. CDR1 and CDR2 from the germline V gene are SQVTM and ANQGSEA. CDR3 DNA sequence: TGCATCGTTGGATTACAGGGGGCGACCGGCTACACCTTC. Translation gives CIVGLQGATGYTF.